This T cell receptor beta chain was profiled in a study of blood T cells in healthy people across ages (dated by TCRdb to 2014 to 2015). Background on the whole study: In model experiments, template switching captured about one uniquely barcoded TCR beta cDNA molecule for every two T cells. The study measured age-related changes in TCR beta repertoire diversity using deep sequencing normalized with unique cDNA molecular identifiers. The donors were divided into four age groups: young (average around 17 years), middle-aged (over 35), aged (approximately 64) and long-lived (roughly 82). Donors of different ages were randomly distributed across sequencing lanes to avoid experimental bias. Using the same blood draw, the study looked at two additional independent replicas of 1 million unique cDNA reads for two donors, one aged 18 to 30 and the other aged 80 or older.

The method behind the library was 5' RACE. TCRdb lists the instrument as Illumina HiSeq 2500. A second PCR of roughly 6 to 11 cycles was run with a J-beta primer mix and a sample-barcoded 5' primer. A template-switch 5' adaptor carrying 12 random nucleotides introduced a unique molecular identifier onto each TCR beta cDNA molecule. Each sample yielded at least 2.5 million CDR3-containing paired-end reads. First-strand cDNA was synthesized from all RNA with the Mint cDNA synthesis kit, primed by a TRBC-specific oligonucleotide. Following uracil-DNA glycosylase treatment, a first 18-cycle PCR with universal primers M1SS and BC2_uni_R was performed on all cDNA. The original methods were these. Each sample was normalized by randomly selecting 1 million high-quality reads, each carrying a distinct molecular identifier. Reads with shared molecular identifiers were discarded instead of being binned into consensus sequences. MiTCR, with a Q25 quality threshold and the strictest error-elimination algorithm, was used for CDR3 identification, clonotype clustering and error correction. A nonparametric unseen species model using Euler transformation provided a lower-bound estimate of total TCR beta diversity. The raw public reads went through TCRdb reprocessing: fastp at Q25, MiXCR clone calling, in-frame beta chains kept. Duplicate CDR3 protein sequences are folded into a single record with the most common DNA and genes. The V and J calls and clone size come from TCRdb's table, not from the authors' own analysis. Across this sample there are 1.5 million to 2 million distinct CDR3 sequences, with roughly 27% seen only once. Roughly 8.2% of the sample is held by the ten biggest clonotypes.

The donors were under 40 Caucasian individuals from Russia, aged about 6 to 100 years, who were systemically healthy. Approximately 9.7 milliliters of peripheral blood were drawn from each donor into EDTA-treated Vacutainer tubes. Ficoll-Paque density-gradient centrifugation was used to isolate PBMCs, with at least 7 million per sample. Total RNA was extracted from PBMCs with Trizol reagent, with at least 6 micrograms obtained per sample. Naive CD45RAhigh/CD27high T cell percentages were measured by flow cytometry on a PBMC aliquot from every donor. Spanning cysteine to phenylalanine, the CDR3 consists of 14 amino acids. Just CDR3 DNA is preserved here, 42 bases in frame from base 1. V is reduced by 6 bases and J by 3 bases, leaving a spacing of 17 bases between them. CDR1 SQVTM and CDR2 ANQGSEA are derived from the germline V gene. Beyond this particular receptor, the publication reports: As age increased, observed TCR beta diversity per million T cells dropped in a roughly linear way, and a significant reduction was already evident by age about 40. The long-lived group showed more naive CD4+ T cells, fewer expanded clones and increased TCR diversity than the aged group, suggesting age selection. Estimates of total diversity based on one million sequenced T cells were regarded as lower bounds and as underestimates. Bulk unsorted PBMC profiling prevented conclusive comparison of naive and antigen-experienced compartments. A strong correlation was found between observed TCR beta diversity and the percentage of naive T cells measured by flow cytometry. Donor CMV infection status was unknown, potentially confounding age-related changes in expanded clonotypes.

Concerning this clonotype itself: Which antigen it targets is not known. The sample holds no much larger clone one base away, and base qualities are not on file.

Source material: blood. The chain couples TRBV29-1 to TRBJ2-5, and possibly TRBD2, on 7 matching bases. The sequence was collected from a woman aged 25 to 45 in good health. The nucleotide sequence is TGCAGCGTGGCGATGGGGGGGGCGAAAGAGACCCAGTACTTC. Translated, this gives CSVAMGGAKETQYF.